This T cell receptor (beta chain) was identified in a study of control samples from healthy donors and cancer patients. Data came from immunoSEQ multiplex PCR; TCRdb stores just in-frame clones and leaves some out. The table has 100,000 to 150,000 clones, 80% to 90% seen once. Between the trimmed V and J ends, which lost 5 bases and 4 bases, there was a span of 11 bases. In germline, CDR1 is SGHAT, CDR2 FQNNGV. This CDR3 region has 13 residues. This clone was observed a handful of times. The receptor was derived from a man younger than 40 in good health. The chain couples TRBV11-2 to TRBJ2-5; D is perhaps TRBD1 (6 bases). Sequenced input: blood. CDR3 amino acids: CASSQGQRETQYF. The CDR3 DNA reads as TGTGCCAGCAGCCAGGGGCAACGAGAGACCCAGTACTTC. The full variable domain, with the rest looked up from reference TRBV11-2 and TRBJ2-5, is EAGVAQSPRYKIIEKRQSVAFWCNPISGHATLYWYQQILGQGPKLLIQFQNNGVVDDSQLPKDRFSAERLKGVDSTLKIQPAKLEDSAVYLCASSQGQRETQYFGPGTRLLVL.